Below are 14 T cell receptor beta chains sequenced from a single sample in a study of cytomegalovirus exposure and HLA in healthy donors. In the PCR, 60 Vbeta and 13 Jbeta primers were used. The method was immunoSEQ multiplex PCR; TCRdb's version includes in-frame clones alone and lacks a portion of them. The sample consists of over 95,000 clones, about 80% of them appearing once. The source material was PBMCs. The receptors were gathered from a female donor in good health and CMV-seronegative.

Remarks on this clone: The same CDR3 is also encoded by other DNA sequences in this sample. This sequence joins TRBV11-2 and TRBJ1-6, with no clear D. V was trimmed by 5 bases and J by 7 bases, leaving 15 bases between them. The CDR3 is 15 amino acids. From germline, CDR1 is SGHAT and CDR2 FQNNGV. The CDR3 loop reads CASSHEAGSNSPLHF. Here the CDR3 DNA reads TGTGCCAGCAGCCACGAGGCCGGGAGCAATTCACCCCTCCACTTT.

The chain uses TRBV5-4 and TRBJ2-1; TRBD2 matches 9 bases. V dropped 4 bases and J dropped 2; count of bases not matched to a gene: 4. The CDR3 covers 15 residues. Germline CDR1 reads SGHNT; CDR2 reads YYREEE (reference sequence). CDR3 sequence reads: CASSLTSGTYNEQFF. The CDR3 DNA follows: TGTGCCAGCAGCCTGACTAGCGGTACCTACAATGAGCAGTTCTTC.

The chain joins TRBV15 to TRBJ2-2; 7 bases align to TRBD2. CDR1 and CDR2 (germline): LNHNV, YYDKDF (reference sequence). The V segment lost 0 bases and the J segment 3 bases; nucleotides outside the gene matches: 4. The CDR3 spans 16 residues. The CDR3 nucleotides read TGTGCCACCAGCAGAGATTGGGGGGGTCACACCGGGGAGCTGTTTTTT. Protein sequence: CATSRDWGGHTGELFF.

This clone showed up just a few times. CDR3 region: CASSLYGGNTEAFF. The CDR3 DNA reads as TGTGCCAGCAGCTTGTACGGGGGGAACACTGAAGCTTTCTTT. The chain has TRBV5-4 and TRBJ1-1, with a weak D call TRBD1 (5 bases). V lost 1 base and J 1 base, leaving 8 bases between the germline ends. The CDR3 runs 14 residues. The germline V gene encodes CDR1 SGHNT and CDR2 YYREEE (reference sequence).

CDR3 nucleotide sequence: TGTGCCAGCTCAGGCTACGCGGGAGAAAAACTGTTTTTT. Translating gives CASSGYAGEKLFF. This rearrangement joins TRBV9 to TRBJ1-4; no definite D call. The CDR3 has 13 residues. The germline V gene has CDR1 SGDLS and CDR2 YYNGEE. V was pared by 7 bases and J by 8 bases, with 15 bases between. The full variable domain, its missing parts supplied by reference TRBV9 and TRBJ1-4, is DSGVTQTPKHLITATGQRVTLRCSPRSGDLSVYWYQQSLDQGLQFLIQYYNGEERAKGNILERFSAQQFPDLHSELNLSSLELGDSALYFCASSGYAGEKLFFGSGTQLSVL.

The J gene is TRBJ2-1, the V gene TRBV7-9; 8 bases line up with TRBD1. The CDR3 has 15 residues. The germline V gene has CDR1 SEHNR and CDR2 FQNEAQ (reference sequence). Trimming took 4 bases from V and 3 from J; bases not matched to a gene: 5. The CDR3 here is CASSSDREIYNEQFF. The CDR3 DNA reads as TGTGCCAGCAGCTCGGACAGGGAGATCTACAATGAGCAGTTCTTC. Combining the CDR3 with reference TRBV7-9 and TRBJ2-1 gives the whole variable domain DTGVSQNPRHKITKRGQNVTFRCDPISEHNRLYWYRQTLGQGPEFLTYFQNEAQLEKSRLLSDRFSAERPKGSFSTLEIQRTEQGDSAMYLCASSSDREIYNEQFFGPGTRLTVL.

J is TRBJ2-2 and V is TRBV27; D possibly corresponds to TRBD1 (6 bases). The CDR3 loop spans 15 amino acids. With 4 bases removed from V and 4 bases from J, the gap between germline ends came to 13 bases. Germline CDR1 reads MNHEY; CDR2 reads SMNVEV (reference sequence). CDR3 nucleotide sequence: TGTGCCAGCAGTTCCCACGACAGGACCACCGGGGAGCTGTTTTTT. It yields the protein CASSSHDRTTGELFF.

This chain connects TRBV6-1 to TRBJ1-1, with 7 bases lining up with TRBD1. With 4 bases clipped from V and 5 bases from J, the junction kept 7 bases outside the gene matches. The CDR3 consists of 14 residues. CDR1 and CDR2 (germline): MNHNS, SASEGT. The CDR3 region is CASSGQGRRTEAFF. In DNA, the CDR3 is TGTGCCAGCAGTGGACAGGGACGTCGAACTGAAGCTTTCTTT.

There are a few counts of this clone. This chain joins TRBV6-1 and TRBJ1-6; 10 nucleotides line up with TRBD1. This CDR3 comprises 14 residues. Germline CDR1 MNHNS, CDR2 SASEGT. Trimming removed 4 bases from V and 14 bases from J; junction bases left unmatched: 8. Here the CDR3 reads CASSGDRGRGALHF. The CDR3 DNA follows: TGTGCCAGCAGTGGAGACAGGGGGCGCGGGGCCCTCCACTTT.

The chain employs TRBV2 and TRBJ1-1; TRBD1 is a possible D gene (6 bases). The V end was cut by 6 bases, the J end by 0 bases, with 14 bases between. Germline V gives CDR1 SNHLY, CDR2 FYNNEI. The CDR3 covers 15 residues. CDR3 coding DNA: TGTGCCAGCAGCGCTTCCGGGACAATGAACACTGAAGCTTTCTTT. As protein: CASSASGTMNTEAFF.

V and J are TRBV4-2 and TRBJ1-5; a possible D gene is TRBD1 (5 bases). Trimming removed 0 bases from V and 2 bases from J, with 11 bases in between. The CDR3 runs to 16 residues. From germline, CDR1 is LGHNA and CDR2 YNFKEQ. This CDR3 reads CASSQDTQQGNQPQHF. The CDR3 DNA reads TGTGCCAGCAGCCAAGATACACAACAGGGCAATCAGCCCCAGCATTTT.

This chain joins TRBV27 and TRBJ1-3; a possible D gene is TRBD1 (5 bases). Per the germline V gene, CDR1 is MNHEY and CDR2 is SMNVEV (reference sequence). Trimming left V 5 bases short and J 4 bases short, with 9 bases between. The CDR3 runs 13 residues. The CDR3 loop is CASSPRGGNTIYF. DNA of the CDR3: TGTGCCAGCAGTCCCCGGGGGGGAAACACCATATATTTT.

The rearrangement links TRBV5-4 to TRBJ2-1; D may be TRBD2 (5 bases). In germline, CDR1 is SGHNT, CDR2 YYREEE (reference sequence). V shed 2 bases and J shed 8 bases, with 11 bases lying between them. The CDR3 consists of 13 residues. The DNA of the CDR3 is TGTGCCAGCAGCTTAAGGCCGGAGGATGAGCAGTTCTTC. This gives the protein CASSLRPEDEQFF.

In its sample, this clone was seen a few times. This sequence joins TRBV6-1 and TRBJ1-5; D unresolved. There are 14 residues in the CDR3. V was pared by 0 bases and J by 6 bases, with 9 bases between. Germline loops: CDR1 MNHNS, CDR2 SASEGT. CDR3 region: CASSEARRGQPQHF. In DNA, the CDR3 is TGTGCCAGCAGTGAAGCCCGAAGAGGTCAGCCCCAGCATTTT.